This T cell receptor (beta chain) is from a study of T-cell reconstitution after alpha-beta-depleted transplantation in children. Study-wide findings and caveats: Several hundred expanded graft clones reportedly gave rise to the alpha-beta T cells present about two months after transplant.

This clonotype rates as medium-sized. The target antigen is unknown. Trimming cost V 4 bases and J 3 bases, with 13 bases left between them. The germline CDR1 and CDR2 sequences are SGHNT and YYREEE (reference sequence). The CDR3 runs 14 residues. The TCRbeta library incorporated unique molecular identifiers. TCRdb processed the PCR reads anew with MiXCR; each CDR3 protein has one entry. The table lists about 27,000 distinct CDR3 sequences, about 5.8% of them singletons, with about 7% in the top ten. The chain uses TRBV5-4 and TRBJ2-5; D perhaps matches TRBD2 (6 bases). The TCR originated in a male patient between 5 and 17 years old who had a stem cell transplant for acute myeloid leukemia, so the T cells may come from the graft donor. Sample: PBMCs, mostly from graft donor cells, taken 180 days after TCRalphabeta/CD19-depleted stem cell transplant. DNA for the CDR3: TGTGCCAGCAGCCCCGGGGGTAGAAAAGAGACCCAGTACTTC. As protein: CASSPGGRKETQYF.